These T cell receptor beta chains were read from a single sample in a study of cytomegalovirus exposure and HLA in healthy donors. Produced via immunoSEQ multiplex PCR; TCRdb's table is partial and in-frame only. The table has 100,000 to 150,000 clones, 81% seen once. Material for sequencing was PBMCs. These receptors all stem from a woman aged 25 to 45 in good health and CMV-seronegative. CDR3s include the opening cysteine and the closing phenylalanine or tryptophan. D genes are given only for firm matches. Size values are once, few and many counts, or a class for expanded clones, and some rows have none.

j_call	d_call	v_call	clone_size	cdr3_nt	cdr3_aa
TRBJ2-1	TRBD2	TRBV2	-	TGTGCCAGCAGGGAGACTAGCGGAGCGCCTGATGAGCAGTTCTTC	CASRETSGAPDEQFF
TRBJ2-3	-	TRBV7-8	-	TGTGCCAGCAGCCTAGGGGCCCGGGGGTCCGATACGCAGTATTTT	CASSLGARGSDTQYF
TRBJ1-5	-	TRBV7-8	once	TGTGCCAGCAGCTTAGGGGGGCAGGGATACCATCAGCCCCAGCATTTT	CASSLGGQGYHQPQHF
TRBJ2-7	TRBD2	TRBV7-2	few	TGTGCCAGCAGCGTTTCTAGCGGGAGGGCCGCCTACGAGCAGTACTTC	CASSVSSGRAAYEQYF
TRBJ1-3	-	TRBV18	-	TGTGCCAGCTCACCACCGGAGGGACGGCCTGGAAACACCATATATTTT	CASSPPEGRPGNTIYF
TRBJ1-4	TRBD1	TRBV27	-	TGTGCCAGCAGTTCGACAGGGGCAACTAATGAAAAACTGTTTTTT	CASSSTGATNEKLFF
TRBJ1-2	TRBD1	TRBV5-6	-	TGTGCCAGCAGCACATCAGGGGGGCTTTCTAACTATGGCTACACCTTC	CASSTSGGLSNYGYTF
TRBJ2-3	-	TRBV25-1	-	TGTGCCAGCAGTGAAGGGGGCCGTACAGATACGCAGTATTTT	CASSEGGRTDTQYF
TRBJ2-1	TRBD2	TRBV27	-	TGTGCCAGCCTCTCTAGCGGGAGGGTCTACAATGAGCAGTTCTTC	CASLSSGRVYNEQFF
TRBJ1-3	-	TRBV4-3	-	TGCGCCAGCAGCCAGGGGGCCTCTGGAAACACCATATATTTT	CASSQGASGNTIYF
TRBJ2-5	TRBD2	TRBV30	-	TGTGCCTGGAGTTCTAGCGGGCGGGGGACCCAGTACTTC	CAWSSSGRGTQYF
TRBJ2-2	TRBD1	TRBV29-1	few	TGCAGCGTTTGGACAGGGAACACCGGGGAGCTGTTTTTT	CSVWTGNTGELFF
TRBJ1-1	TRBD1	TRBV29-1	-	TGCAGCGTTCTCGAGACAGGGGGCAACACTGAAGCTTTCTTT	CSVLETGGNTEAFF
TRBJ2-1	TRBD2	TRBV19	-	TGTGCCAGTAGTGGGACTAGCGCGGGGTTTAATGAGCAGTTCTTC	CASSGTSAGFNEQFF
TRBJ1-2	-	TRBV7-6	-	TGTGCCAGCAGCTCTATCACCGGTGTAGCTAACTATGGCTACACCTTC	CASSSITGVANYGYTF
TRBJ2-1	TRBD2	TRBV5-8	-	TGTGCCAGCAGCCACATAGGTCGGGAGGGGGATGAGCAGTTCTTC	CASSHIGREGDEQFF
TRBJ2-5	TRBD2	TRBV18	once	TGTGCCAGCTCACCACGGTTGACTAGCGGGGGGATACAAGAGACCCAGTACTTC	CASSPRLTSGGIQETQYF
TRBJ1-5	-	TRBV6-5	few	TGTGCCAGCAGCCTGACAGGACTTAGCAATCAGCCCCAGCATTTT	CASSLTGLSNQPQHF
TRBJ2-1	TRBD2	TRBV10-2	-	TGCGCCAGCAGTGAGTCCGCACTAGCGGGGCCGTCGTACAATGAGCAGTTCTTC	CASSESALAGPSYNEQFF
TRBJ2-5	TRBD2	TRBV30	-	TGTGCCTGGAAGACCGGGGGGGCTGTTGAGACCCAGTACTTC	CAWKTGGAVETQYF
TRBJ2-7	-	TRBV6-5	-	TGTGCCAGCAGTTACCAGGGGAGCTCCTACGAGCAGTACTTC	CASSYQGSSYEQYF
TRBJ2-2	TRBD2	TRBV10-1	-	TGCGCCAGCTACCTAGCGGGGGCATCCGGGGAGCTGTTTTTT	CASYLAGASGELFF